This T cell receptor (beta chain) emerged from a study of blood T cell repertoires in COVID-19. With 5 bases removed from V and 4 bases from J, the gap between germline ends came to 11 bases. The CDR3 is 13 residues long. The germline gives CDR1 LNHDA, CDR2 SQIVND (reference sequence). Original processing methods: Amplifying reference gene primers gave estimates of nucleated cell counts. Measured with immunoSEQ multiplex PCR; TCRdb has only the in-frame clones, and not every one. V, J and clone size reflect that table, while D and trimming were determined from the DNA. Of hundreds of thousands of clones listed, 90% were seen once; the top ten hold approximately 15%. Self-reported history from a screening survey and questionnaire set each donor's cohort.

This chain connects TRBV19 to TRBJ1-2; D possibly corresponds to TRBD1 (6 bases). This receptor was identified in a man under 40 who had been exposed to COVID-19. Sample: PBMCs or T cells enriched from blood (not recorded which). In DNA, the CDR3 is TGTGCCAGTAGTCGGGGGGCCCTCTATGGCTACACCTTC. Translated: CASSRGALYGYTF.